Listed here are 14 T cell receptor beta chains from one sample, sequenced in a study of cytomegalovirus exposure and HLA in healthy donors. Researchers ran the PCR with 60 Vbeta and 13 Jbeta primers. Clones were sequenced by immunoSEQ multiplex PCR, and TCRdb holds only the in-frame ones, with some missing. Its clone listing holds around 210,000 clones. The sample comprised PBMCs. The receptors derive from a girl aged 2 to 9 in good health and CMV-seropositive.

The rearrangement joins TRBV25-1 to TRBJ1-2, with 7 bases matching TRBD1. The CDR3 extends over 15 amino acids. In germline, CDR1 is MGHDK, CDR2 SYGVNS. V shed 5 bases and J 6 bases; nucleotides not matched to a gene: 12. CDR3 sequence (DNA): TGTGCCAGCAGTTCTAGTCCCAGACAGGGAGATGGCTACACCTTC. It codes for CASSSSPRQGDGYTF.

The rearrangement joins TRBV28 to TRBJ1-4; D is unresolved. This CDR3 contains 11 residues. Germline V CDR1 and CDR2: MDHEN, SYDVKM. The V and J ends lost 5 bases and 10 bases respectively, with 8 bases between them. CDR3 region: CASSTAAKLFF. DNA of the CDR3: TGTGCCAGCAGTACGGCGGCAAAACTGTTTTTT.

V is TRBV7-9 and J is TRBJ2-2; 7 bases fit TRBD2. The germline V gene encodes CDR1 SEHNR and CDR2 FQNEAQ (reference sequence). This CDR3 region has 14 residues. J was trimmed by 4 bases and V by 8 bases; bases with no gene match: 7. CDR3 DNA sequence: TGTGCCAGCCAGCACGGCGGGAGCACCGGGGAGCTGTTTTTT. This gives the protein CASQHGGSTGELFF.

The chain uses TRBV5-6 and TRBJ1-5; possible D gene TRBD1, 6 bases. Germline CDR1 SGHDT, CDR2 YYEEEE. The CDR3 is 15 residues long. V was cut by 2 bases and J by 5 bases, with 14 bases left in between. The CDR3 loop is CASSFRMDSHQPQHF. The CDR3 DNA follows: TGTGCCAGCAGCTTTCGTATGGACAGCCATCAGCCCCAGCATTTT.

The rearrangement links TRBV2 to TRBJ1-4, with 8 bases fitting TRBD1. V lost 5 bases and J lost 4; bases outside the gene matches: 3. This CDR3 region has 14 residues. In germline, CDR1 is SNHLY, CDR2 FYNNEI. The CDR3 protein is CASSRQGYNEKLFF. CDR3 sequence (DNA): TGTGCCAGCAGTCGACAGGGGTATAATGAAAAACTGTTTTTT.

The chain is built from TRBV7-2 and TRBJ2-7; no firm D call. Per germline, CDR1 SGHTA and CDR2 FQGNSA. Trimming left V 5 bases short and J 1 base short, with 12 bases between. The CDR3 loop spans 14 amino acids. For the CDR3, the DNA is TGTGCCAGCAGCCCGTACAGTGTATCCTACGAGCAGTACTTC. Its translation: CASSPYSVSYEQYF.

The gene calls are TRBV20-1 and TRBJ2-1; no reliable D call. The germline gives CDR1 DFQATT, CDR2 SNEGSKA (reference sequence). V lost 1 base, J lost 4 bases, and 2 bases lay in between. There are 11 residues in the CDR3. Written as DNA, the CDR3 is TGCAGTGCTAGAGCGTACAATGAGCAGTTCTTC. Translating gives CSARAYNEQFF.

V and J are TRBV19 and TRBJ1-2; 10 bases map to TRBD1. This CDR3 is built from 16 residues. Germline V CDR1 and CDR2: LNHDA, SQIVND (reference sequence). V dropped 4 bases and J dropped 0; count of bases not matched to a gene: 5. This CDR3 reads CASSTGTGASNYGYTF. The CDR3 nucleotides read TGTGCCAGTAGTACCGGGACAGGGGCCTCTAACTATGGCTACACCTTC.

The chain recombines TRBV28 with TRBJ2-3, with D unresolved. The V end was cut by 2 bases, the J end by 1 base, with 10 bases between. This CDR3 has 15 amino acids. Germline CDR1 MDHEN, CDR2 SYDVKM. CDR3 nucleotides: TGTGCCAGCAGTTTAGTGAGGCGGCGCACAGATACGCAGTATTTT. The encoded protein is CASSLVRRRTDTQYF.

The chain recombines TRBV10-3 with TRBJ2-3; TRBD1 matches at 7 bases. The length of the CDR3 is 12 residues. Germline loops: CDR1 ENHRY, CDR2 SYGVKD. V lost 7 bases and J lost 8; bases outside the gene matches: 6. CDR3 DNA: TGTGCCATCACCTCCGCAGGGGGTACGCAGTATTTT. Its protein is CAITSAGGTQYF.

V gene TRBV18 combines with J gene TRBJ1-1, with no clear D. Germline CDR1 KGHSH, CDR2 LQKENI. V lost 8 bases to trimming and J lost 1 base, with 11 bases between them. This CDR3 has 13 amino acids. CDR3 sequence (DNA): TGTGCCAGCCGGAGGGAGTCGAACACTGAAGCTTTCTTT. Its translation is CASRRESNTEAFF.

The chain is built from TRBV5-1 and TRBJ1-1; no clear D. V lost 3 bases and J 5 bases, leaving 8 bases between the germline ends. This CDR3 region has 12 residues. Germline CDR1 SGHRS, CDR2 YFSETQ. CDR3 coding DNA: TGCGCCAGCAGCTCTGAGGGTACTGAAGCTTTCTTT. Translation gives CASSSEGTEAFF.

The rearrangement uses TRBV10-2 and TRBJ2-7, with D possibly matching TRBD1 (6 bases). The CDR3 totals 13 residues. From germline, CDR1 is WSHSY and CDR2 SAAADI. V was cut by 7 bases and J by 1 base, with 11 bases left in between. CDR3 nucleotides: TGCGCCAGCACGGCTAGGGGGTCCTACGAGCAGTACTTC. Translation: CASTARGSYEQYF.

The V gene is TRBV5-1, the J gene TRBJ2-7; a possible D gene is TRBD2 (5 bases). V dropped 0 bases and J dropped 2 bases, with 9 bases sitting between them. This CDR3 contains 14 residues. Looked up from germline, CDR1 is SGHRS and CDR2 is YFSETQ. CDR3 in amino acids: CASSLDGKPYEQYF. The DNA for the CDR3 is TGCGCCAGCAGCTTGGACGGGAAACCCTACGAGCAGTACTTC. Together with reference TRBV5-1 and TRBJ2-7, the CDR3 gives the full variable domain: KAGVTQTPRYLIKTRGQQVTLSCSPISGHRSVSWYQQTPGQGLQFLFEYFSETQRNKGNFPGRFSGRQFSNSRSEMNVSTLELGDSALYLCASSLDGKPYEQYFGPGTRLTVT.